The subject of this entry is one T cell receptor (beta chain). Its specific antigen is unknown. No quality values exist for individual bases; no much larger clone is one base distant. This record comes from a study of shared clonotypes between healthy human individuals (dated by TCRdb to 2018 to 2021). General notes on the study: The cohort comprised a couple of women and three men aged 18 to 49 years. For each donor, CD4 naive and CD4 memory were each given three plates, CD8 naive was given two plates, and CD8 memory was given one plate. Different laboratories and diverse techniques were used to prepare libraries and sequence TCR repertoires, to increase sequencing depth and limit assay-specific biases. To estimate repertoire size and how much clonotypes are shared between individuals, the study performed deep sequencing of blood TCR repertoires from five healthy adults. Each donor's leukapheresis produced roughly between roughly 0.85 and 10 billion PBMCs. The research as a whole found: About 5% of naive CD4, 3.5% of naive CD8, 2.3% of memory CD4, and 0.35% to 0.4% of memory CD8 clonotypes were shared across several donors. Only blood was sampled, and tissue TCR repertoires likely differ from those in blood. Higher generation probabilities were observed for clonotypes shared by all four sorted-subset donors than for non-shared clonotypes. Even with the large sequencing depth, rarefaction of the sorted-subset datasets indicated that sequencing was incomplete. Based on pairwise subsampling, the degree of clonotype sharing among donors was expected to be affected by sequencing depth. Larger estimated clonotype richness was generally found for naive subsets than for memory subsets. Because the study included a small number of donors, the genetic and exposure-history diversity represented was limited.

Healthy HIV-negative adults with no recently reported acute infections or vaccinations were included as donors. Only Caucasian adults living in Nashville, Tennessee, USA were represented among the donors. CD4+ T cells were enriched through magnetic negative selection, after which naive cells were positively selected on CD45RA and the remaining negative fraction served as the memory subset. Blood was obtained by leukapheresis, after which PBMCs were separated by Ficoll-Histopaque density gradient centrifugation and cryopreserved in liquid nitrogen vapor phase. Analytical flow cytometry was used to check the purity and quantity of every magnetically sorted T cell population. Genomic DNA was isolated from every sorted fraction and measured by UV absorbance on a Nanodrop 2000c. Using the deep immunoSEQ assay, multiplex PCR amplified TCR CDR3 regions from genomic DNA. Extracted genomic DNA from each cell subset was distributed evenly across all wells of several immunoSEQ 96-well plates, and each plate was treated as a replicate. For sorted subsets, around 0.2 ug genomic DNA, equal to 25,000 to 35,000 T cell genomes, was loaded into each replicate PCR. Purified libraries were quantified with a Qubit 3.0 fluorometer, sized on a Bioanalyzer 2100, and re-quantified with the KAPA Library Quantification kit. Every immunoSEQ 96-well plate was sequenced on a separate single-read 150-cycle Illumina NextSeq 550 flow cell. The study's processing was this. The immunoSEQ output contained only junctional sequences without quality scores, so filtering could not match that applied to full-length reads. To assign V/J genes and CDR3, sequences were annotated using PyIR, a Python wrapper for IgBLAST v1.9, with IMGT germline references. Any read was removed if the V/J assignment was weak (E-value above 1e-6), the CDR3 was missing, or the read contained stop codons, out-of-frame junctions, or ambiguous translated residues. V3J clonotypes were defined as sequences sharing the same inferred V gene, J gene, and CDR3 amino acid sequence. To compute the percentage overlap between repertoires, the number of shared unique clonotypes was divided by the size of the smaller repertoire. RTK rarefaction, the Chao1 estimator, and Recon v2.1 estimates of unobserved clonotypes were used to assess repertoire richness. Generation probabilities were computed with OLGA for all TCRbeta clonotypes obtained by the gDNA method from a handful of donors. TCRdb stores this immuneACCESS table with in-frame sequences only. Part of the clones is absent; in the studies checked, under half of the shortfall reflects unresolved V genes, and no reason is known for the rest. The V and J calls and clone size were taken over from that table, and D and trimming were inferred from the DNA. The sample table holds millions of clones, of which roughly 92% were seen once. The top ten constitute roughly 0.14% of the sample.

The sequence came from a man younger than 30 in good health. Sequencing used naive CD4+ T cells sorted from blood. The intended sense of this specimen's cell subset or site label: CD45RA+ positively selected.

CDR3 region: CASSPDRPQNTGELFF. The sequenced DNA: TGTGCCAGCAGCCCAGACCGGCCTCAGAACACCGGGGAGCTGTTTTTT. The chain couples TRBV7-9 to TRBJ2-2; the D gene cannot be resolved reliably. At the junction V is shortened by 5 bases and J by 1 base, with 14 bases in between. Counted from cysteine to phenylalanine, this CDR3 has 16 amino acids. Of all the DNA, just the CDR3 is kept, 48 bases in frame from base 1. The CDR1 and CDR2 encoded by the germline V gene (reference sequence) are SEHNR and FQNEAQ.